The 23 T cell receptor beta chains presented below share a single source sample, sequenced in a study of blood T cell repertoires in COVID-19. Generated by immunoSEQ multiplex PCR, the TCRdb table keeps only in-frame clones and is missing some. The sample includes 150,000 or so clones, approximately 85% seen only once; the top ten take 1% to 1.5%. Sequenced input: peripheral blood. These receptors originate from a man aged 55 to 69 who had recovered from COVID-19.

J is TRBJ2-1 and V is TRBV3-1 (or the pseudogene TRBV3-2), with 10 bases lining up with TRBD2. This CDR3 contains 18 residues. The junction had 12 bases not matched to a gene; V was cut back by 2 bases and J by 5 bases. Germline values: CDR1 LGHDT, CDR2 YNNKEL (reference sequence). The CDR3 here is CASSQKPWGLASDNEQFF. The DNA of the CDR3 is TGTGCCAGCAGCCAAAAGCCTTGGGGACTAGCGAGCGACAATGAGCAGTTCTTC.

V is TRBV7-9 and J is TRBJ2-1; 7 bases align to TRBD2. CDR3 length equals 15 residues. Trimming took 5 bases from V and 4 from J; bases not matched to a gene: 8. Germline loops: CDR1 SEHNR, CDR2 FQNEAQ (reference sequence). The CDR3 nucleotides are TGTGCCAGCAGCCCGCAGGGACTACTGTACAATGAGCAGTTCTTC. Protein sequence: CASSPQGLLYNEQFF.

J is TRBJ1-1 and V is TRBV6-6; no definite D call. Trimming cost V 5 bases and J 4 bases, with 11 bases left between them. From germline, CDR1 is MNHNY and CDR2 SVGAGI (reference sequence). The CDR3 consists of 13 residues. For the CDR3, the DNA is TGTGCCAGCAGTCCTTGGGAGGCCACTGAAGCTTTCTTT. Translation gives CASSPWEATEAFF.

CDR3: CASSQDWAFGYTF. In DNA, the CDR3 is TGTGCCAGCAGCCAAGACTGGGCGTTTGGCTACACCTTC. The rearrangement uses TRBV14 and TRBJ1-2; no definite D call. The CDR3 spans 13 residues. Germline V gene data show CDR1 as SGHDN and CDR2 as FVKESK. The V gene lost 0 bases and the J gene lost 7 bases, with 9 bases spanning the gap.

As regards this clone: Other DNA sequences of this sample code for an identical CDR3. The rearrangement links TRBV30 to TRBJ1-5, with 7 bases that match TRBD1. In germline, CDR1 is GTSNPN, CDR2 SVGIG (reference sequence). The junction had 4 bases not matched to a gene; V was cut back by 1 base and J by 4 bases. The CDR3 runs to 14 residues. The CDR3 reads CAWSGTGGNQPQHF. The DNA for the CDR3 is TGTGCCTGGAGTGGGACAGGAGGAAATCAGCCCCAGCATTTT.

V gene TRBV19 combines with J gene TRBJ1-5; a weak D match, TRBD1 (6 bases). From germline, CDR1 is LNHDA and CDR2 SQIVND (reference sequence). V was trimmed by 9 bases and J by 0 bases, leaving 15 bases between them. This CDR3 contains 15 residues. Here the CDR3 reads CASVDRPHSNQPQHF. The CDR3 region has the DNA TGTGCCAGCGTCGACAGGCCCCATAGCAATCAGCCCCAGCATTTT.

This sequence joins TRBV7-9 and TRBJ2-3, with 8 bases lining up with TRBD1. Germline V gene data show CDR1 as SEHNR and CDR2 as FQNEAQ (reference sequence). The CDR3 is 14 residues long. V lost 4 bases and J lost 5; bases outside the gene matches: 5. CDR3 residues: CASSSGTGGDTQYF. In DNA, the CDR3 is TGTGCCAGCAGCTCCGGGACAGGTGGAGATACGCAGTATTTT.

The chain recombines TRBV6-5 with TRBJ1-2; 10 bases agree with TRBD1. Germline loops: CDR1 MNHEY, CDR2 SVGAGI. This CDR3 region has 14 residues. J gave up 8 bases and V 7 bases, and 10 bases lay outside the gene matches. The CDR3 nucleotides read TGTGCCAGCACCCGAGGACAGGGGGTTGGAGGCTACACCTTC. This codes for CASTRGQGVGGYTF.

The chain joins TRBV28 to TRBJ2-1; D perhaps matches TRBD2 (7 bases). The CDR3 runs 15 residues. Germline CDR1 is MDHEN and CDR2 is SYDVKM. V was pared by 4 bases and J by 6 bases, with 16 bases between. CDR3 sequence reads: CASSSLSRGANEQFF. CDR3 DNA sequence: TGTGCCAGCAGTTCCCTCTCCCGGGGGGCCAATGAGCAGTTCTTC.

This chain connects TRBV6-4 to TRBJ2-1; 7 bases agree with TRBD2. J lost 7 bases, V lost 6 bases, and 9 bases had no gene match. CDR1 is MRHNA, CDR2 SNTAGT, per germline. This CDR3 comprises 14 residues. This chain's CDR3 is CASSGDWRGNEQFF. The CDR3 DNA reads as TGTGCCAGCAGCGGGGACTGGCGGGGGAATGAGCAGTTCTTC.

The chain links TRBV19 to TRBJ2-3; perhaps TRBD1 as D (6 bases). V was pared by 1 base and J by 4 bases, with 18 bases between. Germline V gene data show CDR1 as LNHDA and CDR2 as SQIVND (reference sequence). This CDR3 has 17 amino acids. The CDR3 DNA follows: TGTGCCAGTAGTATAGCCGGACAGCCGGGTAACCCAGATACGCAGTATTTT. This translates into CASSIAGQPGNPDTQYF.

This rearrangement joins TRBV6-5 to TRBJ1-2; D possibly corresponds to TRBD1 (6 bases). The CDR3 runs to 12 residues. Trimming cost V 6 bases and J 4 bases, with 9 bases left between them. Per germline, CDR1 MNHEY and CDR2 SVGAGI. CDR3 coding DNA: TGTGCCAGCAGCCGGACAGCCTATGGCTACACCTTC. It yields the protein CASSRTAYGYTF.

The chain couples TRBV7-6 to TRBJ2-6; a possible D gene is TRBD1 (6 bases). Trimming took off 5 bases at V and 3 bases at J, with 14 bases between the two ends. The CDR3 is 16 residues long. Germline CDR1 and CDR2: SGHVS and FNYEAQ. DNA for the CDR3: TGTGCCAGCAGCCTCAGGGGACCTTATGGGGCCAACGTCCTGACTTTC. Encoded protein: CASSLRGPYGANVLTF.

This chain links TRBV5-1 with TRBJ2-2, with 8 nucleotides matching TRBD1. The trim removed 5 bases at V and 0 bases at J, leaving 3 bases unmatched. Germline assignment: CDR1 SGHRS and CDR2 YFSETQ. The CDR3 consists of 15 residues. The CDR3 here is CASREQGANTGELFF. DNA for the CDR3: TGCGCCAGCAGGGAACAGGGGGCGAACACCGGGGAGCTGTTTTTT.

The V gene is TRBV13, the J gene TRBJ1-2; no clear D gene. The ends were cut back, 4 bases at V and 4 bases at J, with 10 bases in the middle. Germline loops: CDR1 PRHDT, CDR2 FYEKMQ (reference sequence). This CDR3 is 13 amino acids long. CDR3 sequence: CASSSYSFYGYTF. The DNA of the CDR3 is TGTGCCAGCAGCTCGTACTCGTTCTATGGCTACACCTTC.

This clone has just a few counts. This CDR3 is CASSPSLGVSYEQYF. In DNA form, the CDR3 reads TGTGCCAGCAGCCCCAGCTTGGGAGTCTCCTACGAGCAGTACTTC. The rearrangement links TRBV7-8 to TRBJ2-7, with a possible D match to TRBD2 (5 bases). V was shortened by 5 bases and J by 0 bases, with 14 bases between the two germline ends. Germline-derived CDR1 and CDR2 are SGHVS and FQNEAQ. This CDR3 contains 15 residues.

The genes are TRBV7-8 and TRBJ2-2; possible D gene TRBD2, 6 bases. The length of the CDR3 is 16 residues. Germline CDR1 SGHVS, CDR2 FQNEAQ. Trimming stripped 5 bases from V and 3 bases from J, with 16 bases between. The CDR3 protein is CASSARLVGDTGELFF. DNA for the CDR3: TGTGCCAGCAGCGCAAGACTAGTCGGCGACACCGGGGAGCTGTTTTTT.

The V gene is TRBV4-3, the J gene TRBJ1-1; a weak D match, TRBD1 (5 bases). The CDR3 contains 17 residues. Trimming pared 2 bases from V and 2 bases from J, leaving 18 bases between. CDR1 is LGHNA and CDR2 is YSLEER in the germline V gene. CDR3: CASSQPRGSAYNTEAFF. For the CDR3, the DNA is TGCGCCAGCAGCCAACCCCGGGGGTCCGCTTACAACACTGAAGCTTTCTTT.

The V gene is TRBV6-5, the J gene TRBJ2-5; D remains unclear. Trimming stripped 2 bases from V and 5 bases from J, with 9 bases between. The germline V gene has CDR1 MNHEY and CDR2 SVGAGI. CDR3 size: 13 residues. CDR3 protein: CASSYGRVETQYF. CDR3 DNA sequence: TGTGCCAGCAGTTACGGTAGAGTGGAGACCCAGTACTTC.

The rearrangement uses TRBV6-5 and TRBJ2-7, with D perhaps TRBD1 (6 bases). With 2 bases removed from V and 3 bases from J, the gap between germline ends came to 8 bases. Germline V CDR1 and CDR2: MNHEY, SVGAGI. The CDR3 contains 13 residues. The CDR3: CASSYKGDYEQYF. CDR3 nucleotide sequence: TGTGCCAGCAGTTACAAGGGGGACTACGAGCAGTACTTC.

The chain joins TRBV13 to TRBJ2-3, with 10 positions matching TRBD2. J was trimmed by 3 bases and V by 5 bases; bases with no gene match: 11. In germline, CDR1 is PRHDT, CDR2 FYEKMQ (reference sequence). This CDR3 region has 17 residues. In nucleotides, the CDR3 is TGTGCCAGCAGCCGGCGCAGCGGGGGGGCCGGGACAGATACGCAGTATTTT. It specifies CASSRRSGGAGTDTQYF.

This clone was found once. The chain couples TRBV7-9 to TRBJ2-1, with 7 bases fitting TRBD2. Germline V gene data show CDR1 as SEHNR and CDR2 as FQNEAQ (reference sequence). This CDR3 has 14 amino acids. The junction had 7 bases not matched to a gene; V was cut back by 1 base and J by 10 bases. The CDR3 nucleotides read TGTGCCAGCAGCTTAGGCGGGGGTTCCGGGGAGCAGTTCTTC. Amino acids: CASSLGGGSGEQFF.

The CDR3 loop reads CSASAVYGYTF. Here the CDR3 DNA reads TGCAGTGCTAGTGCCGTCTATGGCTACACCTTC. The chain has TRBV20-1 and TRBJ1-2; D not certain. CDR1 and CDR2 (germline): DFQATT, SNEGSKA (reference sequence). The CDR3 runs 11 residues. V was trimmed by 3 bases and J by 4 bases, leaving 6 bases between them.